Presented here are 14 T cell receptor beta chains from one specimen sequenced in a study of regulatory T cells in long-lasting Graves disease. The time point is: persistent/refractory GD, antithyroid drugs over 5 years with positive TRAb. Researchers made the TCR library from RNA that was extracted from PBMCs. Arm-PCR with iRepertoire HTBI primers amplified the CDR3 regions for these TCR beta libraries. TCRdb analysed the multiplex PCR reads with MiXCR anew, one entry per CDR3 protein. The repertoire holds around 400,000 distinct CDR3 sequences, with 20% to 25% as singletons. The sequencing here drew on peripheral blood mononuclear cells (PBMCs), taken when the disease was refractory, from a patient treated with antithyroid drugs. The receptors were gathered from a female donor with Graves disease.

The chain couples TRBV6-2 or TRBV6-3 to TRBJ2-7; TRBD1 matches at 7 bases. Germline V gene lookup returns CDR1 MNHEY and CDR2 SVGEGT. The CDR3 loop spans 20 amino acids. V shed 8 bases, J shed 0 bases, and the junction held 25 bases outside the gene matches. CDR3 sequence reads: CASPLSRDSSDKRSSYEQYF. CDR3 in DNA: TGTGCCAGCCCGCTATCTAGGGACAGCTCAGACAAACGATCCTCCTACGAGCAGTACTTC.

This rearrangement joins TRBV5-1 to TRBJ2-1, with D possibly matching TRBD1 (6 bases). This CDR3 is built from 16 residues. Trimming removed 4 bases from V and 0 bases from J, with 14 bases in between. Germline V CDR1 and CDR2: SGHRS, YFSETQ. CDR3 sequence (DNA): TGCGCCAGCAGCAGAGGGACAACCCCCTCCTACAATGAGCAGTTCTTC. Protein product: CASSRGTTPSYNEQFF.

The rearrangement joins TRBV6-5 to TRBJ2-4, with D possibly TRBD1 on 6 matching bases. Germline-derived CDR1 and CDR2 are MNHEY and SVGAGI. The V end lost 4 bases, the J end lost 8 bases, and 18 bases lay between the germline ends. The CDR3 extends over 15 amino acids. The CDR3 loop is CASSSRGRGWDIQYF. The CDR3 bases are TGTGCCAGCAGTTCCCGGGGCAGGGGTTGGGACATTCAGTACTTC.

This clonotype was counted many times. The chain carries TRBV7-2 and TRBJ2-5, with 8 nucleotides matching TRBD1. Trimming at V came to 1 base and at J to 13 bases, leaving 2 bases not matched to a gene. The V gene's germline CDR1 is SGHTA and CDR2 FQGNSA. The CDR3 covers 11 residues. The CDR3 coding sequence is TGTGCCAGCAGCTTAGTGGGACAGGCGTACTTC. This gives the protein CASSLVGQAYF.

The CDR3 sequence is CATSTGSGNTEAFF. CDR3 bases: TGTGCCACCAGCACCGGTTCGGGGAACACTGAAGCTTTCTTT. The rearrangement uses TRBV15 and TRBJ1-1; D call uncertain. Per the germline V gene, CDR1 is LNHNV and CDR2 is YYDKDF (reference sequence). The CDR3 has 14 residues. V was trimmed by 4 bases and J by 1 base, leaving 10 bases between them.

The gene calls are TRBV12-3 or TRBV12-4 and TRBJ2-2; D is possibly TRBD2 (7 bases). Trimming took 8 bases from V and 3 from J, leaving 13 bases between them. The CDR3 sequence is 14 residues long. The CDR3 here is CASWGGADTGELFF. The CDR3 DNA is TGTGCCAGCTGGGGGGGGGCGGACACCGGGGAGCTGTTTTTT.

Many counts were recorded for this clonotype. CDR3 sequence reads: CASRATYNEQFF. The DNA of the CDR3 is TGTGCCAGCAGGGCCACCTACAATGAGCAGTTCTTC. The rearrangement uses TRBV2 and TRBJ2-1; D is unclear. Looked up from germline, CDR1 is SNHLY and CDR2 is FYNNEI. This CDR3 is built from 12 residues. Trimming left V 6 bases short and J 2 bases short, with 5 bases between.

Note on this clonotype: A much larger clone sits a single nucleotide away, making a read error possible. This rearrangement joins TRBV2 to TRBJ1-1; the D is unclear. The CDR3 is 14 residues long. Germline lookup yields CDR1 SNHLY and CDR2 FYNNEI. The V and J ends lost 10 bases and 1 base respectively, with 16 bases between them. The CDR3 nucleotides read TGTGCCACCCACGCTTACAGTGGGAACACTGAAGCTTTCTTT. Encoded protein: CATHAYSGNTEAFF.

Only a few counts were recorded for this clonotype. V gene TRBV5-1 combines with J gene TRBJ2-7; D ambiguous. Germline V gene lookup returns CDR1 SGHRS and CDR2 YFSETQ. Trimming shortened V by 3 bases and J by 7 bases, and 17 bases separated the two germline ends. CDR3 length: 14 residues. The CDR3 protein is CASSSSNYLVEQYF. The DNA for the CDR3 is TGCGCCAGCAGCTCCTCTAACTATCTTGTGGAGCAGTACTTC.

Notes on this clonotype: The conserved phenylalanine or tryptophan is not found at the CDR3 terminus, so this likely reflects a read error. V and J are TRBV20-1 and TRBJ2-4; 9 nucleotides agree with TRBD2. The CDR3 runs 13 residues. Germline V gene sequence: CDR1 DFQATT, CDR2 SNEGSKA (reference sequence). V trimming: 6 bases; J trimming: 4 bases; junction bases outside the gene matches: 4. The CDR3 bases are TGCAGTGCACAAGCGGGAGGAAAAAACATTCAGTACCTC. It translates to CSAQAGGKNIQYL.

This clonotype was detected many times. The chain joins TRBV12-5 to TRBJ2-5, with D maybe TRBD1 (6 bases). The CDR3 contains 14 residues. The germline V and J ends were trimmed by 1 base and 3 bases, with 9 bases remaining between them. The germline V gene has CDR1 LGHNT and CDR2 FRNRAP. CDR3 DNA: TGTGCTAGTGGTTTGGGGGGGCCGGAAGAGACCCAGTACTTC. Its protein is CASGLGGPEETQYF.

This clonotype was detected only a few times. The rearrangement links TRBV20-1 to TRBJ2-7, with no clear D. This CDR3 spans 18 amino acids. The V end was cut by 0 bases, the J end by 2 bases, with 23 bases between. The germline CDR1 and CDR2 sequences are DFQATT and SNEGSKA (reference sequence). CDR3 sequence: CSARDAPPSGGLTYEQYF. The CDR3 bases are TGCAGTGCTAGAGATGCGCCTCCCAGTGGCGGTTTAACCTACGAGCAGTACTTC.

The chain is built from TRBV19 and TRBJ1-1, with D perhaps matching TRBD1 (6 bases). This CDR3 is 13 amino acids long. Germline lookup yields CDR1 LNHDA and CDR2 SQIVND (reference sequence). V lost 5 bases and J 6 bases, leaving 13 bases between the germline ends. The CDR3 DNA sequence: TGTGCCAGTAGTTTGACAGGCCCAGCTGAAGCTTTCTTT. This encodes CASSLTGPAEAFF.

The chain joins TRBV7-2 to TRBJ2-7, with D possibly being TRBD2 (6 bases). The CDR3 is 16 residues long. Trimming took off 4 bases at V and 3 bases at J, with 19 bases between the two ends. Germline values: CDR1 SGHTA, CDR2 FQGNSA. The chain's CDR3 is CASSSSRDFPRYEQYF. CDR3 coding DNA: TGTGCCAGCAGCTCCTCTCGGGACTTTCCTCGCTACGAGCAGTACTTC.